The 22 T cell receptor beta chains below were found in one sample sequenced in a study of cytomegalovirus exposure and HLA in healthy donors. 13 Jbeta primers and 60 Vbeta primers were used for the PCR. Produced via immunoSEQ multiplex PCR; TCRdb's table is partial and in-frame only. This listing includes roughly 120,000 clones. Sequenced material: PBMCs. These receptors originate from a man in his forties or fifties in good health and CMV-seronegative.

V gene TRBV7-9 combines with J gene TRBJ2-7; 9 bases align to TRBD2. Losses at the gene ends were 1 base for V and 3 bases for J; bases not matched to a gene: 7. The CDR3 covers 16 residues. Per germline, CDR1 SEHNR and CDR2 FQNEAQ (reference sequence). CDR3 loop: CASSLGGREGRYEQYF. In nucleotides, the CDR3 is TGTGCCAGCAGCTTAGGTGGGCGGGAGGGTCGCTACGAGCAGTACTTC.

J is TRBJ2-5 and V is TRBV4-2, with D unresolved. V gave up 6 bases and J gave up 5 bases, with 10 bases separating them. Germline CDR1 is LGHNA and CDR2 is YNFKEQ. The CDR3 length is 12 residues. The CDR3 DNA reads TGTGCCAGCAGGCGTCCCGGGGAGACCCAGTACTTC. This encodes CASRRPGETQYF.

V and J are TRBV5-1 and TRBJ2-5, with 13 positions matching TRBD2. The ends lost 7 bases at V and 2 bases at J; junction bases unmatched: 5. The CDR3 is 15 amino acids. Germline V gene sequence: CDR1 SGHRS, CDR2 YFSETQ. The CDR3 DNA reads as TGCGCCAGCCGTTGGGGACTAGCGGGACAAGAGACCCAGTACTTC. It translates to CASRWGLAGQETQYF.

The V call is TRBV6-5, the J call TRBJ1-1; 8 bases are a match to TRBD1. V dropped 9 bases and J dropped 7; count of bases not matched to a gene: 4. The CDR3 contains 11 residues. Looked up from germline, CDR1 is MNHEY and CDR2 is SVGAGI. The CDR3: CARGQVGEAFF. DNA of the CDR3: TGTGCCAGGGGACAGGTAGGTGAAGCTTTCTTT.

The genes are TRBV28 and TRBJ2-7, with D tentatively TRBD1 (5 bases). The ends were cut back, 2 bases at V and 1 base at J, with 6 bases in the middle. CDR3 size: 13 residues. Germline V gene sequence: CDR1 MDHEN, CDR2 SYDVKM. Here the CDR3 reads CASSLAGSYEQYF. The CDR3 nucleotides read TGTGCCAGCAGTTTAGCAGGGTCCTACGAGCAGTACTTC.

On this clone itself: Other DNA sequences in this sample translate to the same CDR3. The V and J genes are TRBV5-4 and TRBJ2-3; 16 bases are shared with TRBD2. Germline-derived CDR1 and CDR2 are SGHNT and YYREEE (reference sequence). V lost 4 bases to trimming and J lost 6 bases; unmatched junction nucleotides: 5. This CDR3 contains 16 residues. CDR3 coding DNA: TGTGCCAGCAGCCCGGGACTAGCGGGAGGGCCGGATACGCAGTATTTT. This encodes CASSPGLAGGPDTQYF.

The J gene is TRBJ2-7, the V gene TRBV2; 10 bases agree with TRBD2. Germline V gives CDR1 SNHLY, CDR2 FYNNEI. Trimming at V came to 6 bases and at J to 6 bases, leaving 17 bases not matched to a gene. The length of the CDR3 is 17 residues. The chain's CDR3 is CASRTQSGRASFAEQYF. Here the CDR3 DNA reads TGTGCCAGCAGGACCCAAAGCGGGAGGGCTTCTTTCGCCGAGCAGTACTTC. The full variable domain, rest sourced from reference TRBV2 and TRBJ2-7, is EPEVTQTPSHQVTQMGQEVILRCVPISNHLYFYWYRQILGQKVEFLVSFYNNEISEKSEIFDDQFSVERPDGSNFTLKIRSTKLEDSAMYFCASRTQSGRASFAEQYFGPGTRLTVT.

The chain combines TRBV30 with TRBJ2-7; TRBD2 agrees at 14 bases. Trimming cost V 8 bases and J 5 bases; bases outside gene matches: 8. Germline values: CDR1 GTSNPN, CDR2 SVGIG (reference sequence). The CDR3 is made up of 14 amino acids. As DNA, the CDR3 is TGTGCCGGTAAAACGGGACTAGCGGGAGACGAGCAGTACTTC. Its protein product is CAGKTGLAGDEQYF. Using reference TRBV30 and TRBJ2-7 for the parts outside the CDR3, the full variable domain is SQTIHQWPATLVQPVGSPLSLECTVEGTSNPNLYWYRQAAGRGLQLLFYSVGIGQISSEVPQNLSASRPQDRQFILSSKKLLLSDSGFYLCAGKTGLAGDEQYFGPGTRLTVT.

J is TRBJ2-6 and V is TRBV7-2; D unclear. The germline V gene has CDR1 SGHTA and CDR2 FQGNSA. Trimming took off 2 bases at V and 1 base at J, with 3 bases between the two ends. The CDR3 runs 14 residues. CDR3 in DNA: TGTGCCAGCAGCTTATCGTCTGGGGCCAACGTCCTGACTTTC. It translates to CASSLSSGANVLTF.

The chain is built from TRBV6-5 and TRBJ2-1, with 9 bases that match TRBD2. Germline values: CDR1 MNHEY, CDR2 SVGAGI. Trimming took 10 bases from V and 0 from J; bases not matched to a gene: 7. The CDR3 totals 15 residues. The DNA of the CDR3 is TGTGCCACTACACTAGCGGGCGGCTCCTACAATGAGCAGTTCTTC. Translated: CATTLAGGSYNEQFF.

The V and J genes are TRBV27 and TRBJ2-5, with 7 bases fitting TRBD2. Per the germline V gene, CDR1 is MNHEY and CDR2 is SMNVEV (reference sequence). With V trimmed by 6 bases and J by 7 bases, 11 bases remained unmatched. The CDR3 is 14 amino acids. The CDR3 here is CASSSSGQVGTQYF. CDR3 coding DNA: TGTGCCAGCAGCAGTAGCGGGCAGGTTGGGACCCAGTACTTC.

V is TRBV5-5 and J is TRBJ2-7; 7 nucleotides align to TRBD1. The CDR3 runs to 15 residues. J lost 2 bases, V lost 0 bases, and 5 bases had no gene match. CDR1 SGHKS and CDR2 YYEKEE come from the germline V gene (reference sequence). The CDR3 protein is CASSLGTGLTYEQYF. The DNA for the CDR3 is TGTGCCAGCAGCTTGGGGACAGGACTGACCTACGAGCAGTACTTC.

The rearrangement joins TRBV6-5 to TRBJ2-7; 8 bases are shared with TRBD1. CDR1 and CDR2 from the germline V gene are MNHEY and SVGAGI. The V and J ends lost 8 bases and 3 bases, in that order; junction bases with no gene match: 6. CDR3 length equals 13 residues. The CDR3 here is CASRPGGGYEQYF. CDR3 coding DNA: TGTGCCAGCCGACCAGGGGGCGGCTACGAGCAGTACTTC.

The chain couples TRBV21-1 to TRBJ2-7; the table's TRBD2 call for D was not verified on the DNA. TRBV21-1 is reported as a pseudogene. The CDR3 runs 15 residues. The CDR3 DNA follows: TGTGCCAGCACCCATGTACTAAGCGACTCCTACGAGCAGTACTTC. Translating gives CASTHVLSDSYEQYF.

This sequence joins TRBV5-1 and TRBJ1-5; 9 nucleotides align to TRBD1. V shed 4 bases, J shed 1 base, and the junction held 3 bases outside the gene matches. Germline V gives CDR1 SGHRS, CDR2 YFSETQ. This CDR3 has 15 residues. CDR3 in amino acids: CASSVGTGSNQPQHF. DNA of the CDR3: TGCGCCAGCAGCGTAGGGACAGGGAGCAATCAGCCCCAGCATTTT.

V usage is TRBV30 and J usage is TRBJ1-2, with TRBD1 matching over 9 bases. The J segment lost 4 bases and the V segment lost 4 bases, leaving 19 bases of the junction unmatched. Per germline, CDR1 GTSNPN and CDR2 SVGIG (reference sequence). The CDR3 covers 18 residues. The CDR3 spells CAWIRPSHRGPYVYGYTF. In DNA form, the CDR3 reads TGTGCCTGGATCCGCCCCTCCCACAGGGGGCCCTACGTCTATGGCTACACCTTC.

The chain employs TRBV10-3 and TRBJ2-3; 10 bases line up with TRBD2. Germline lookup yields CDR1 ENHRY and CDR2 SYGVKD. V trimming: 11 bases; J trimming: 6 bases; junction bases outside the gene matches: 5. CDR3 size: 12 residues. The DNA of the CDR3 is TGTGCCGTCGGACTAGCGGCCGATACGCAGTATTTT. It specifies CAVGLAADTQYF.

The chain uses TRBV2 and TRBJ1-1, with TRBD1 identical over 8 bases. Germline trimming cut 7 bases from V and 5 bases from J; bases unmatched to any gene: 6. The CDR3 is 13 residues long. Germline V gene data show CDR1 as SNHLY and CDR2 as FYNNEI. CDR3 DNA: TGTGCCAGCAAGGACAGGGTGGGGACTGAAGCTTTCTTT. Translation gives CASKDRVGTEAFF.

V is TRBV7-2 and J is TRBJ1-2, with unresolved D. This CDR3 has 14 amino acids. V was pared by 5 bases and J by 2 bases, with 12 bases between. Germline V CDR1 and CDR2: SGHTA, FQGNSA. This CDR3 reads CASSRPRENYGYTF. For the CDR3, the DNA is TGTGCCAGCAGCCGCCCGAGGGAGAACTATGGCTACACCTTC.

The genes are TRBV5-6 and TRBJ1-5; no definite D call. CDR1 is SGHDT, CDR2 YYEEEE, per germline. CDR3 size: 14 residues. The V gene lost 4 bases and the J gene lost 7 bases, with 15 bases spanning the gap. The CDR3 sequence: CASSAYSPGQPQHF. CDR3 coding DNA: TGTGCCAGCAGCGCATACTCGCCCGGGCAGCCCCAGCATTTT.

The chain combines TRBV6-5 with TRBJ2-7; 8 bases align to TRBD1. Germline V CDR1 and CDR2: MNHEY, SVGAGI. J lost 1 base, V lost 6 bases, and 2 bases had no gene match. The CDR3 is made up of 13 amino acids. The CDR3 DNA is TGTGCCAGCAGGAGACAGGGGTCCTACGAGCAGTACTTC. Encoded protein: CASRRQGSYEQYF.

The chain uses TRBV5-1 and TRBJ2-7; 10 bases match TRBD1. Looked up from germline, CDR1 is SGHRS and CDR2 is YFSETQ. The ends lost 0 bases at V and 2 bases at J; junction bases unmatched: 5. The CDR3 is made up of 16 amino acids. CDR3: CASSLEGQGFAYEQYF. For the CDR3, the DNA is TGCGCCAGCAGCTTGGAGGGACAGGGGTTCGCCTACGAGCAGTACTTC.